The 31 T cell receptor beta chains listed next were all sequenced from one sample in a study of blood T cell repertoires in COVID-19. Clones were read by immunoSEQ multiplex PCR, and TCRdb kept only the in-frame ones, dropping some. Here the sample spans 150,000 to 200,000 clones, 84% being singletons. Sequenced input: PBMCs or T cells enriched from blood (not recorded which). These receptors all come from a man aged 50 to 60 who had recovered from COVID-19.

This chain links TRBV11-2 with TRBJ2-2, with a tentative D call TRBD2 (7 bases). The length of the CDR3 is 16 residues. Trimming removed 5 bases from V and 2 bases from J, with 15 bases in between. From germline, CDR1 is SGHAT and CDR2 FQNNGV. The DNA for the CDR3 is TGTGCCAGCAGCCACTACGGGGGGCCTAACACCGGGGAGCTGTTTTTT. As protein: CASSHYGGPNTGELFF.

This chain links TRBV2 with TRBJ1-2; 8 bases map to TRBD1. Trimming removed 6 bases from V and 8 bases from J; junction bases left unmatched: 11. The CDR3 loop spans 14 amino acids. Germline CDR1 SNHLY, CDR2 FYNNEI. As DNA, the CDR3 is TGTGCCAGCAGGGAGGGCAGGGGGCCTGGGGGCTACACCTTC. It translates to CASREGRGPGGYTF.

V usage is TRBV25-1 and J usage is TRBJ1-2, with a tentative D call TRBD1 (6 bases). V was pared by 4 bases and J by 4 bases, with 7 bases between. CDR3 length: 12 residues. The germline CDR1 and CDR2 sequences are MGHDK and SYGVNS. CDR3 protein: CASSGTVYGYTF. CDR3 bases: TGTGCCAGCAGTGGGACAGTCTATGGCTACACCTTC.

This chain links TRBV19 with TRBJ2-7, with 7 bases matching TRBD1. The germline V gene has CDR1 LNHDA and CDR2 SQIVND (reference sequence). This CDR3 contains 14 residues. The V gene end was trimmed by 5 bases and the J gene end by 6 bases; junction bases not matched to a gene: 10. The CDR3, as DNA: TGTGCCAGTAGTGAAAGGACAGGATTGACCGAGCAGTACTTC. Translating gives CASSERTGLTEQYF.

The chain employs TRBV19 and TRBJ2-3; D is perhaps TRBD2 (7 bases). V dropped 7 bases and J dropped 4 bases, with 15 bases sitting between them. The CDR3 is 14 residues long. Germline loops: CDR1 LNHDA, CDR2 SQIVND (reference sequence). The chain's CDR3 is CASTEGGGADTQYF. The CDR3 DNA is TGTGCCAGTACAGAGGGAGGGGGTGCAGATACGCAGTATTTT.

The chain links TRBV4-1 to TRBJ1-3, with D possibly being TRBD1 (5 bases). CDR1 is MGHRA, CDR2 YSYEKL, per germline. The CDR3 is 19 amino acids. V lost 0 bases and J 0 bases, leaving 18 bases between the germline ends. The CDR3 DNA sequence: TGCGCCAGCAGCCAAGATTTACCAGCCCGGGGGAGCTCTGGAAACACCATATATTTT. Protein sequence: CASSQDLPARGSSGNTIYF.

CDR3 sequence: CASSDFRARAFF. DNA of the CDR3: TGTGCCAGCAGTGATTTCAGGGCCCGAGCTTTCTTT. This chain connects TRBV6-1 to TRBJ1-1; maybe TRBD1 (5 bases). V dropped 3 bases and J dropped 10 bases, with 12 bases sitting between them. CDR3 size: 12 residues. The V gene's germline CDR1 is MNHNS and CDR2 SASEGT.

This clone was counted a few times. CDR3 protein: CASKTGGTTYEQYF. In DNA, the CDR3 is TGTGCCAGCAAGACGGGGGGAACTACCTACGAGCAGTACTTC. The chain recombines TRBV28 with TRBJ2-7; TRBD2 matches at 7 bases. J was trimmed by 2 bases and V by 7 bases; bases with no gene match: 8. CDR1 is MDHEN and CDR2 is SYDVKM in the germline V gene. The CDR3 covers 14 residues.

This chain uses TRBV28 with TRBJ1-2; no firm D call. V dropped 3 bases and J dropped 4 bases, with 15 bases sitting between them. The V gene's germline CDR1 is MDHEN and CDR2 SYDVKM. CDR3 size: 15 residues. In DNA, the CDR3 is TGTGCCAGCAGTTTTAAGCTGGGTTCGGGCTATGGCTACACCTTC. Amino acid sequence: CASSFKLGSGYGYTF.

V and J are TRBV6-6 and TRBJ1-2; 10 nucleotides match TRBD1. The CDR3 spans 16 residues. CDR1 and CDR2 (germline): MNHNY, SVGAGI (reference sequence). The J segment lost 7 bases and the V segment lost 2 bases, leaving 10 bases of the junction unmatched. As DNA, the CDR3 is TGTGCCAGCAGTTACCCGGGACAGGGGAAAAAGGGTGGCTACACCTTC. It yields the protein CASSYPGQGKKGGYTF.

CDR3 coding DNA: TGTGCCTGGACCCCTAAGGACAGGGACACTGAAGCTTTCTTT. Translation gives CAWTPKDRDTEAFF. V gene TRBV30 combines with J gene TRBJ1-1; TRBD1 agrees at 8 bases. Trimming at V came to 4 bases and at J to 3 bases, leaving 7 bases not matched to a gene. The V gene's germline CDR1 is GTSNPN and CDR2 SVGIG (reference sequence). This CDR3 is 14 amino acids long. Combining the CDR3 with reference TRBV30 and TRBJ1-1 gives the whole variable domain SQTIHQWPATLVQPVGSPLSLECTVEGTSNPNLYWYRQAAGRGLQLLFYSVGIGQISSEVPQNLSASRPQDRQFILSSKKLLLSDSGFYLCAWTPKDRDTEAFFGQGTRLTVV.

The table lists this clone with a few counts. The genes are TRBV18 and TRBJ1-1, with D unclear. The length of the CDR3 is 15 residues. V was cut by 4 bases and J by 2 bases, with 14 bases left in between. Germline V gene data show CDR1 as KGHSH and CDR2 as LQKENI. Written as DNA, the CDR3 is TGTGCCAGCTCACTCCCGGGAGGGCAAAACACTGAAGCTTTCTTT. Translation gives CASSLPGGQNTEAFF.

This chain joins TRBV14 and TRBJ1-4; D is possibly TRBD1 (6 bases). Between the trimmed V and J ends, which lost 4 bases and 1 base, there was a span of 13 bases. The germline V gene has CDR1 SGHDN and CDR2 FVKESK. CDR3 length: 16 residues. The CDR3 reads CASSRASGVTNEKLFF. The CDR3 DNA reads as TGTGCCAGCAGCCGGGCGTCAGGGGTAACTAATGAAAAACTGTTTTTT.

The chain employs TRBV29-1 and TRBJ1-5; D gene ambiguous. Between the trimmed V and J ends, which lost 5 bases and 0 bases, there was a span of 11 bases. This CDR3 region has 14 residues. CDR1 and CDR2 from the germline V gene are SQVTM and ANQGSEA. The DNA for the CDR3 is TGCAGCGTTCGGACTGATCATAGCAATCAGCCCCAGCATTTT. Translation gives CSVRTDHSNQPQHF.

The chain has TRBV5-4 and TRBJ1-1; the D gene is possibly TRBD1 (5 bases). Trimming cost V 0 bases and J 4 bases, with 19 bases left between them. This CDR3 is built from 17 residues. Germline loops: CDR1 SGHNT, CDR2 YYREEE (reference sequence). The CDR3 sequence: CASSLDPLGAWGTEAFF. The CDR3, as DNA: TGTGCCAGCAGCTTGGACCCATTAGGGGCTTGGGGCACTGAAGCTTTCTTT.

The V and J genes are TRBV5-1 and TRBJ2-1; 7 bases fit TRBD2. The length of the CDR3 is 15 residues. Germline V lookup: CDR1 SGHRS, CDR2 YFSETQ. Trimming at V came to 2 bases and at J to 4 bases, leaving 6 bases not matched to a gene. CDR3 sequence: CASSLRAGPYNEQFF. The CDR3 DNA reads as TGCGCCAGCAGCTTACGAGCGGGGCCTTACAATGAGCAGTTCTTC.

This sequence joins TRBV20-1 and TRBJ1-5; D gene ambiguous. This CDR3 is 13 amino acids long. In germline, CDR1 is DFQATT, CDR2 SNEGSKA (reference sequence). V lost 3 bases and J lost 8, with 14 bases in between. CDR3 in amino acids: CSASRRVREPQHF. The CDR3 DNA is TGCAGTGCTAGTAGGAGGGTAAGGGAGCCCCAGCATTTT.

The chain carries TRBV19 and TRBJ2-5; possible D gene TRBD2, 6 bases. The V and J ends lost 3 bases and 5 bases respectively, with 13 bases between them. The length of the CDR3 is 14 residues. Germline CDR1 and CDR2: LNHDA and SQIVND (reference sequence). DNA of the CDR3: TGTGCCAGTAGTATCGGCGGGGCGGGGGAGACCCAGTACTTC. Amino acid sequence: CASSIGGAGETQYF.

This clone was seen just once. V is TRBV29-1 and J is TRBJ2-3; TRBD2 agrees at 11 bases. CDR1 and CDR2 from the germline V gene are SQVTM and ANQGSEA. The CDR3 runs 13 residues. Trimming removed 8 bases from V and 3 bases from J; junction bases left unmatched: 4. CDR3 sequence: CSTLAGATDTQYF. CDR3 coding DNA: TGCAGCACACTAGCGGGGGCGACAGATACGCAGTATTTT.

DNA for the CDR3: TGTGCCAGCAGCTTAGGACAGAAGATCTACAATGAGCAGTTCTTC. Translating it yields CASSLGQKIYNEQFF. The chain couples TRBV7-8 to TRBJ2-1; D possibly corresponds to TRBD1 (5 bases). The CDR3 runs 15 residues. The V end was cut by 1 base, the J end by 3 bases, with 10 bases between. Germline lookup yields CDR1 SGHVS and CDR2 FQNEAQ.

The DNA of the CDR3 is TGTGCCAGTAGTATACAAGCGGGGGGCCCAAATGAGCAGTTCTTC. It is translated as CASSIQAGGPNEQFF. The chain combines TRBV19 with TRBJ2-1; 9 bases map to TRBD2. Germline V gene data show CDR1 as LNHDA and CDR2 as SQIVND (reference sequence). The CDR3 runs 15 residues. The J segment lost 7 bases and the V segment lost 2 bases, leaving 6 bases of the junction unmatched.

This chain joins TRBV12-3 or TRBV12-4 and TRBJ1-5, with D perhaps matching TRBD1 (6 bases). The CDR3 is made up of 13 amino acids. Trimming removed 6 bases from V and 2 bases from J, with 8 bases in between. The DNA for the CDR3 is TGTGCCAGCAGACAGGGCGGCAATCAGCCCCAGCATTTT. This translates into CASRQGGNQPQHF.

The V gene is TRBV6-5, the J gene TRBJ1-2; 9 bases line up with TRBD1. The CDR3 runs 15 residues. CDR1 MNHEY and CDR2 SVGAGI come from the germline V gene. V lost 2 bases, J lost 6 bases, and 7 bases stayed unmatched. CDR3 nucleotide sequence: TGTGCCAGCAGTTACACACCGGGACAGGGCGATGGCTACACCTTC. Translation: CASSYTPGQGDGYTF.

This chain uses TRBV7-9 with TRBJ1-4; a weak D match, TRBD1 (6 bases). There are 16 residues in the CDR3. Deletions cut 3 bases from V and 5 bases from J, with 16 bases between. The germline V gene encodes CDR1 SEHNR and CDR2 FQNEAQ (reference sequence). CDR3 protein: CASSFPRGAGNEKLFF. In DNA form, the CDR3 reads TGTGCCAGCAGCTTTCCCCGGGGGGCAGGGAATGAAAAACTGTTTTTT.

The rearrangement uses TRBV2 and TRBJ2-3, with D tentatively TRBD2 (6 bases). The V end was cut by 7 bases, the J end by 1 base, with 12 bases between. The CDR3 is made up of 14 amino acids. Germline values: CDR1 SNHLY, CDR2 FYNNEI. The CDR3 coding sequence is TGTGCCAGCACTGATGCTAGCGGCACAGATACGCAGTATTTT. As protein: CASTDASGTDTQYF.

The rearrangement links TRBV7-9 to TRBJ2-5, with TRBD2 matching over 10 bases. The CDR3 length is 15 residues. The germline CDR1 and CDR2 sequences are SEHNR and FQNEAQ (reference sequence). The junction had 9 bases not matched to a gene; V was cut back by 5 bases and J by 6 bases. The CDR3 here is CASSPIGTSVQTQYF. CDR3 bases: TGTGCCAGCAGCCCGATCGGGACTAGCGTACAGACCCAGTACTTC.

V is TRBV15 and J is TRBJ1-2, with D possibly being TRBD1 (6 bases). The V and J ends lost 3 bases and 8 bases respectively, with 13 bases between them. The CDR3 spans 13 residues. CDR1 is LNHNV, CDR2 YYDKDF, per germline (reference sequence). The CDR3 region is CATSRGAARGYTF. For the CDR3, the DNA is TGTGCCACCAGCAGGGGGGCAGCCAGGGGCTACACCTTC.

The chain has TRBV29-1 and TRBJ2-3; TRBD2 agrees at 14 bases. There are 18 residues in the CDR3. With V trimmed by 6 bases and J by 1 base, 12 bases remained unmatched. Germline CDR1 and CDR2: SQVTM and ANQGSEA. The CDR3 nucleotides are TGCAGCGTCTCCAAGACTAGCGGGGGGGCGGGCGGCACAGATACGCAGTATTTT. Protein product: CSVSKTSGGAGGTDTQYF.

This rearrangement joins TRBV21-1 to TRBJ1-3; TRBD1, as called in the table, went unchecked against the DNA. TRBV21-1 is designated a pseudogene. The CDR3 is 18 amino acids. CDR3 DNA sequence: TGTGCCAGCAGCAAAGCCGGACAAAGCGCCAGCTCTGGAAACACCATATATTTT. Translated, it gives CASSKAGQSASSGNTIYF.

This sequence joins TRBV5-1 and TRBJ2-3; 9 bases are a match to TRBD1. The CDR3 sequence is 16 residues long. V was clipped by 3 bases and J by 5 bases; unmatched bases: 10. Germline V gene lookup returns CDR1 SGHRS and CDR2 YFSETQ. The CDR3 protein is CASSSDRDRVGDTQYF. CDR3 sequence (DNA): TGCGCCAGCAGCTCAGACCGGGACAGGGTGGGAGATACGCAGTATTTT.

The chain combines TRBV28 with TRBJ2-7; TRBD2 is a possible D gene (6 bases). Germline V gene lookup returns CDR1 MDHEN and CDR2 SYDVKM. This CDR3 has 14 residues. Trimming cost V 3 bases and J 6 bases, with 15 bases left between them. DNA for the CDR3: TGTGCCAGCAGTTTCTCCGGGGGAGTGGGCGAGCAGTACTTC. Translation: CASSFSGGVGEQYF.